These 28 T cell receptor beta chains were all obtained from the same sample, sequenced in a study of T cells after posttransplantation cyclophosphamide. Cyclophosphamide on days +3 and +4 followed busulfan-fludarabine conditioning and a marrow graft. TCRdb's copy holds only in-frame clones and misses some; the assay was immunoSEQ multiplex PCR. The sample lists 8,000 to 9,500 clones; roughly 88% were seen once. The sample consisted of CD4+ T cells sorted from blood, taken 1404 days after allogeneic stem cell transplant with posttransplant cyclophosphamide. The receptors were sampled from a female patient in her forties or fifties who received an allogeneic stem cell transplant from a related donor, was CMV-positive, and had no GVHD. T cells may partly derive from the graft donor.

The rearrangement links TRBV2 to TRBJ1-1; weak D call: TRBD1 (6 bases). V was shortened by 3 bases and J by 4 bases, with 9 bases between the two germline ends. The CDR3 totals 13 residues. Germline loops: CDR1 SNHLY, CDR2 FYNNEI. CDR3: CASSDRGTTEAFF. The DNA for the CDR3 is TGTGCCAGCAGTGACAGGGGCACCACTGAAGCTTTCTTT.

In DNA form, the CDR3 reads TGCGCCAGCAGCCAAGGCCTATTCCGGGGGGGGGCTGAAGCTTTCTTT. It yields the protein CASSQGLFRGGAEAFF. This rearrangement joins TRBV4-3 to TRBJ1-1; D may be TRBD1 (5 bases). Germline V gene sequence: CDR1 LGHNA, CDR2 YSLEER. The CDR3 runs 16 residues. The V gene lost 1 base and the J gene lost 6 bases, with 18 bases spanning the gap.

The V call is TRBV21-1, the J call TRBJ2-1; the table names TRBD2, a call not compared with the DNA. TRBV21-1 is a documented pseudogene. The CDR3 contains 15 residues. This chain's CDR3 is CASSKCLAGSHEQFF. The CDR3 DNA is TGTGCCAGCAGCAAATGTCTAGCGGGAAGTCATGAGCAGTTCTTC.

This rearrangement joins TRBV5-6 to TRBJ1-4; 7 bases map to TRBD1. The CDR3 spans 15 residues. CDR1 and CDR2 from the germline V gene are SGHDT and YYEEEE. V shed 4 bases, J shed 5 bases, and the junction held 8 bases outside the gene matches. In nucleotides, the CDR3 is TGTGCCAGCAGCCCTGAGACAGGGAGAAATGAAAAACTGTTTTTT. Residues: CASSPETGRNEKLFF.

The chain employs TRBV28 and TRBJ2-1; weak D call: TRBD2 (8 bases). Germline V gene lookup returns CDR1 MDHEN and CDR2 SYDVKM. V dropped 6 bases and J dropped 8 bases, with 20 bases sitting between them. The CDR3 is 15 residues long. Here the CDR3 reads CASRPPGLGGHEQFF. CDR3 DNA sequence: TGTGCCAGCAGACCGCCGGGACTAGGGGGCCATGAGCAGTTCTTC. Looking up the rest from reference TRBV28 and TRBJ2-1 gives the full variable domain: DVKVTQSSRYLVKRTGEKVFLECVQDMDHENMFWYRQDPGLGLRLIYFSYDVKMKEKGDIPEGYSVSREKKERFSLILESASTNQTSMYLCASRPPGLGGHEQFFGPGTRLTVL.

The chain recombines TRBV7-6 with TRBJ2-2; TRBD1 might be the D (6 bases). Germline V CDR1 and CDR2: SGHVS, FNYEAQ. There are 15 residues in the CDR3. Trimming took off 5 bases at V and 5 bases at J, with 15 bases between the two ends. CDR3 in amino acids: CASSPKTGFTGELFF. In nucleotides, the CDR3 is TGTGCCAGCAGCCCCAAAACAGGGTTTACCGGGGAGCTGTTTTTT.

V usage is TRBV19 and J usage is TRBJ2-1; TRBD1 agrees at 8 bases. Per germline, CDR1 LNHDA and CDR2 SQIVND (reference sequence). The CDR3 is 14 residues long. Germline trimming cut 5 bases from V and 2 bases from J; bases unmatched to any gene: 2. CDR3 residues: CASSRTGTYNEQFF. CDR3 coding DNA: TGTGCCAGTAGTCGGACAGGGACCTACAATGAGCAGTTCTTC.

The chain joins TRBV15 to TRBJ2-3; 10 bases match TRBD2. In germline, CDR1 is LNHNV, CDR2 YYDKDF (reference sequence). V lost 2 bases to trimming and J lost 14 bases; unmatched junction nucleotides: 16. The CDR3 length is 16 residues. The chain's CDR3 is CATSRSGSRLAGFLYF. The DNA of the CDR3 is TGTGCCACCAGCAGATCAGGGAGTCGACTAGCGGGTTTCTTGTATTTT.

In DNA, the CDR3 is TGTGCCAGCAGCCGAACTCCGGGACATACCTACGAGCAGTACTTC. It encodes CASSRTPGHTYEQYF. This sequence joins TRBV11-2 and TRBJ2-7, with D possibly being TRBD1 (6 bases). The CDR3 extends over 15 amino acids. From germline, CDR1 is SGHAT and CDR2 FQNNGV. V lost 5 bases to trimming and J lost 2 bases, with 16 bases between them.

This clone was counted only a few times. Distinct nucleotide sequences in the sample also encode this CDR3. This chain joins TRBV2 and TRBJ1-1, with 7 bases aligning to TRBD1. V was clipped by 6 bases and J by 0 bases; unmatched bases: 4. Per the germline V gene, CDR1 is SNHLY and CDR2 is FYNNEI. The length of the CDR3 is 14 residues. The CDR3 sequence: CASRGTDLNTEAFF. As DNA, the CDR3 is TGTGCCAGCAGAGGGACAGATCTGAACACTGAAGCTTTCTTT.

A note on this clone: This specimen includes other DNA sequences encoding the same CDR3. The chain uses TRBV7-9 and TRBJ2-5; TRBD1 matches at 7 bases. The ends lost 5 bases at V and 1 base at J; junction bases unmatched: 10. CDR3 length: 16 residues. Looked up from germline, CDR1 is SEHNR and CDR2 is FQNEAQ (reference sequence). CDR3 region: CASSDGLQGIQETQYF. For the CDR3, the DNA is TGTGCCAGCAGCGATGGATTACAGGGGATCCAAGAGACCCAGTACTTC.

This clone was detected only once. This chain joins TRBV27 and TRBJ2-1; 10 bases agree with TRBD2. The CDR3 consists of 16 residues. Unmatched junction bases numbered 7, after V lost 4 bases and J lost 4 bases. CDR1 MNHEY and CDR2 SMNVEV come from the germline V gene (reference sequence). Here the CDR3 reads CASSSQREGDYNEQFF. CDR3 in DNA: TGTGCCAGCAGTTCTCAGCGGGAGGGAGATTACAATGAGCAGTTCTTC.

CDR3 bases: TGTGCCAGTAGTACAGACAGGGGTGATACGCAGTATTTT. It encodes CASSTDRGDTQYF. This chain connects TRBV19 to TRBJ2-3; TRBD1 agrees at 8 bases. V lost 4 bases to trimming and J lost 6 bases; unmatched junction nucleotides: 3. This CDR3 has 13 residues. The germline gives CDR1 LNHDA, CDR2 SQIVND (reference sequence).

This chain uses TRBV4-3 with TRBJ2-1; possibly TRBD2 for D (6 bases). V lost 3 bases and J lost 0, with 9 bases in between. This CDR3 has 15 amino acids. From germline, CDR1 is LGHNA and CDR2 YSLEER. CDR3 nucleotides: TGCGCCAGCAGCCATAGCGGACACTCCTACAATGAGCAGTTCTTC. Translated, it gives CASSHSGHSYNEQFF.

This sequence joins TRBV7-8 and TRBJ1-1; weak D call: TRBD1 (5 bases). V was clipped by 4 bases and J by 7 bases, with 10 bases between them. Germline-derived CDR1 and CDR2 are SGHVS and FQNEAQ. CDR3 size: 12 residues. Here the CDR3 reads CASSSWTSEAFF. The CDR3 nucleotides read TGTGCCAGCAGCTCTTGGACAAGTGAAGCTTTCTTT.

In DNA, the CDR3 is TGTGCCAGTAGTATTGGGGGGGGAGGCAATCAGCCCCAGCATTTT. This gives the protein CASSIGGGGNQPQHF. The rearrangement links TRBV19 to TRBJ1-5; weak D call: TRBD1 (5 bases). The germline CDR1 and CDR2 sequences are LNHDA and SQIVND (reference sequence). V dropped 3 bases and J dropped 2 bases, with 11 bases sitting between them. The CDR3 is 15 residues long.

This chain joins TRBV4-2 and TRBJ2-7, with 10 bases fitting TRBD2. The CDR3 loop spans 18 amino acids. Germline CDR1 and CDR2: LGHNA and YNFKEQ. V was pared by 0 bases and J by 2 bases, with 10 bases of the junction left unmatched. The chain's CDR3 is CASSQDRPGLALTYEQYF. CDR3 bases: TGTGCCAGCAGCCAAGACCGACCGGGACTAGCGCTAACCTACGAGCAGTACTTC.

This chain links TRBV5-1 with TRBJ2-2; weak D call: TRBD2 (6 bases). V was pared by 2 bases and J by 4 bases, with 18 bases between. There are 17 residues in the CDR3. Germline CDR1 reads SGHRS; CDR2 reads YFSETQ. The CDR3 nucleotides are TGCGCCAGCAGCTTATCAGGGACTGGCCAGGGCACCGGGGAGCTGTTTTTT. The encoded protein is CASSLSGTGQGTGELFF.

This chain joins TRBV11-2 and TRBJ2-1; 8 nucleotides match TRBD2. Trimming at V came to 5 bases and at J to 4 bases, leaving 10 bases not matched to a gene. The CDR3 consists of 16 residues. CDR1 and CDR2 (germline): SGHAT, FQNNGV. The CDR3 region has the DNA TGTGCCAGCAGCCCGGGGGTAGCGGGACTATACAATGAGCAGTTCTTC. It codes for CASSPGVAGLYNEQFF.

The chain links TRBV28 to TRBJ1-1; 8 nucleotides match TRBD1. Trimming removed 6 bases from V and 1 base from J; junction bases left unmatched: 4. The CDR3 is made up of 14 amino acids. Germline loops: CDR1 MDHEN, CDR2 SYDVKM. CDR3 nucleotides: TGTGCCAGCAGGGTCAGGGGGCAGAACACTGAAGCTTTCTTT. Amino acid sequence: CASRVRGQNTEAFF.

The rearrangement uses TRBV2 and TRBJ1-2, with TRBD1 matching 10 bases. J lost 6 bases, V lost 7 bases, and 2 bases had no gene match. The germline gives CDR1 SNHLY, CDR2 FYNNEI. The length of the CDR3 is 12 residues. DNA for the CDR3: TGTGCCAGCATTGGGACAGGGGATGGCTACACCTTC. This translates into CASIGTGDGYTF.

J is TRBJ2-7 and V is TRBV6-5; 8 bases match TRBD1. The CDR3 loop spans 16 amino acids. CDR1 and CDR2 from the germline V gene are MNHEY and SVGAGI. After removal of 1 base from V and 3 bases from J, the junction contained 8 bases not matched to a gene. CDR3 sequence: CASSYWAGTGLYEQYF. CDR3 nucleotide sequence: TGTGCCAGCAGTTACTGGGCCGGGACAGGACTCTACGAGCAGTACTTC.

J is TRBJ2-2 and V is TRBV9; D gene ambiguous. CDR1 and CDR2 (germline): SGDLS, YYNGEE. Trimming cost V 0 bases and J 7 bases, with 10 bases left between them. The CDR3 extends over 14 amino acids. Written as DNA, the CDR3 is TGTGCCAGCAGCGTAGCCAGGAATTACGGGGAGCTGTTTTTT. Encoded protein: CASSVARNYGELFF. The full variable domain, with the rest looked up from reference TRBV9 and TRBJ2-2, is DSGVTQTPKHLITATGQRVTLRCSPRSGDLSVYWYQQSLDQGLQFLIQYYNGEERAKGNILERFSAQQFPDLHSELNLSSLELGDSALYFCASSVARNYGELFFGEGSRLTVL.

The V gene is TRBV10-1, the J gene TRBJ2-5; tentatively, D is TRBD1 (6 bases). Germline values: CDR1 WNHNN, CDR2 SYGVQD (reference sequence). The V gene lost 3 bases and the J gene lost 6 bases, with 11 bases spanning the gap. This CDR3 spans 13 amino acids. The CDR3 bases are TGCGCCAGCAGTGATTGGGGGCAGAAGACCCAGTACTTC. Protein: CASSDWGQKTQYF.

The J gene is TRBJ2-3, the V gene TRBV7-3; 7 bases align to TRBD1. Per germline, CDR1 SGHTA and CDR2 FQGTGA. The CDR3 consists of 15 residues. With 5 bases clipped from V and 7 bases from J, the junction kept 12 bases outside the gene matches. CDR3: CASSRDRAGENTQYF. CDR3 nucleotide sequence: TGTGCCAGCAGCCGGGACAGAGCAGGGGAAAATACGCAGTATTTT.

This clone was counted once. The rearrangement links TRBV7-9 to TRBJ1-1, with a weak D call TRBD1 (5 bases). The CDR3 has 12 amino acids. V was trimmed by 6 bases and J by 3 bases, leaving 8 bases between them. The germline V gene encodes CDR1 SEHNR and CDR2 FQNEAQ (reference sequence). The CDR3 region is CASRGPDTEAFF. The CDR3 DNA is TGTGCCAGCAGGGGGCCGGACACTGAAGCTTTCTTT.

The genes are TRBV5-8 and TRBJ1-5; TRBD1 might be the D (5 bases). The length of the CDR3 is 12 residues. Per germline, CDR1 SGHTS and CDR2 YDEGEE. Trimming took 2 bases from V and 5 from J, leaving 5 bases between them. CDR3 protein: CASSFRDQPQHF. The DNA for the CDR3 is TGTGCCAGCAGCTTCAGGGATCAGCCCCAGCATTTT.

The genes are TRBV4-1 and TRBJ1-5, with D unclear. The V end was cut by 2 bases, the J end by 0 bases, with 8 bases between. This CDR3 region has 15 residues. From germline, CDR1 is MGHRA and CDR2 YSYEKL. The CDR3 nucleotides read TGCGCCAGCAGCCAAAGACGGGATAGCAATCAGCCCCAGCATTTT. This sequence encodes CASSQRRDSNQPQHF.